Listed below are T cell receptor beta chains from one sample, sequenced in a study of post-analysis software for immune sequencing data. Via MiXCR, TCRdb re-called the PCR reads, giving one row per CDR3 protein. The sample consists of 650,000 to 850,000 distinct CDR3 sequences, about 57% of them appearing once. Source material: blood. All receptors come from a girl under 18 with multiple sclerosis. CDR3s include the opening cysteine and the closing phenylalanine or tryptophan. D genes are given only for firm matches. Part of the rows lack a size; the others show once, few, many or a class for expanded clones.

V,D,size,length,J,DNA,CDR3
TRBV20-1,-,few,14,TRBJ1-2,TGCAGTGCTAGAGGTGCCCGGATCCCCTATGGCTACACCTTC,CSARGARIPYGYTF
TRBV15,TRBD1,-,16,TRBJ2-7,TGTGCCACCAGCAGAGGAGGGGACAGACGGAATTACGAGCAGTACTTC,CATSRGGDRRNYEQYF
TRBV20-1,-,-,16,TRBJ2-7,TGCAGTGCTAGAGATCGGATCCGCGGGGCTTCCTACGAGCAGTACTTC,CSARDRIRGASYEQYF
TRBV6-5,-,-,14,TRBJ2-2,TGTGCCAGCAGACCTACGCTTGGGTCCGGGGAGCTGTTTTTT,CASRPTLGSGELFF
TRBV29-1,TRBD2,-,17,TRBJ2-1,TGCAGCGTTGATCCCCCCGGACTAGCGGCCTCCTACAATGAGCAGTTCTTC,CSVDPPGLAASYNEQFF
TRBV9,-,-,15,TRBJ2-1,TGTGCCAGCACGCAATCCGGGGACGGGGACAATGAGCAGTTCTTC,CASTQSGDGDNEQFF
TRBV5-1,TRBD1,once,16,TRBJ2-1,TGCGCCAGCAGCTCCCTCGGACAGGGGGCAGGAAATGAGCAGTTCTTC,CASSSLGQGAGNEQFF
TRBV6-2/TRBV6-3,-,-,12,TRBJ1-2,TGTGCCAGTGCGGACAGTAACTATGGCTACACCTTC,CASADSNYGYTF
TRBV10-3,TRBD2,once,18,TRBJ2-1,TGTGCCATCAGTGAGGGACTAGCGGGAGCAGCCTTGTACAATGAGCAGTTCTTC,CAISEGLAGAALYNEQFF
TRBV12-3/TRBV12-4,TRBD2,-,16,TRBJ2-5,TGTGCCAGCAGGACCGTTAGCGGGGCCCCCCAAGAGACCCAGTACTTC,CASRTVSGAPQETQYF
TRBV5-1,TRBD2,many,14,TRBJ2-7,TGCGCCAGCAGGGGGGTAGCGGGAGCCTACGAGCAGTACTTC,CASRGVAGAYEQYF
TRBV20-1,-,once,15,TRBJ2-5,TGCAGTGCTAGAGATGTGGCCCCGGAGGGGGAGACCCAGTACTTC,CSARDVAPEGETQYF
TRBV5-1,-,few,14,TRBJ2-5,TGCGCCAGCAGCTCGCAGGGACTCAAAGAGACCCAGTACTTC,CASSSQGLKETQYF
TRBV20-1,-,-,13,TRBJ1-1,TGCAGTGCTAGGGTACAGGGAAGGACTGAAGCTTTCTTT,CSARVQGRTEAFF
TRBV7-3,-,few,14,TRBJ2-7,TGTGCCAGCAGCAATATATCGGGACCAGACGAGCAGTACTTC,CASSNISGPDEQYF
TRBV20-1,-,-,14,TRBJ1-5,TGCAGTGCTGCTTTTGGGGGAGGCAATCAGCCCCAGCATTTT,CSAAFGGGNQPQHF
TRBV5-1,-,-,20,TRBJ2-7,TGCGCCAGCAGCTTGGTACCCCAATCCCGGGGCAGGCCTTTCGTCTACGAGCAGTACTTC,CASSLVPQSRGRPFVYEQYF
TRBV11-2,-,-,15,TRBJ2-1,TGTGCCAGCAGCTTAGAGCTAAGGGGAAACAATGAGCAGTTCTTC,CASSLELRGNNEQFF
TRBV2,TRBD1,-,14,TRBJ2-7,TGTGCCAGCAGAAAGGACAGGGCCGGGGGCGAGCAGTACTTC,CASRKDRAGGEQYF
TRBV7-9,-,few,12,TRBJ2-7,TGTGCCAGCAGCCCCACTTACTACGAGCAGTACTTC,CASSPTYYEQYF
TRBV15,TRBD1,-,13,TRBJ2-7,TGTGCCACCAGCATAGACAGGGCCTACGAGCAGTACTTC,CATSIDRAYEQYF
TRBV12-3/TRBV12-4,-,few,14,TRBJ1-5,TGTGCCAGCAGTTTAGAGGGTGAGAATCAGCCCCAGCATTTT,CASSLEGENQPQHF
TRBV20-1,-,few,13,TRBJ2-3,TGCAGTGCTAGAGATCCCCCGGTAGATACGCAGTATTTT,CSARDPPVDTQYF
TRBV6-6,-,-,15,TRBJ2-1,TGTGCCAGCAGAAAAGAGCAAGGGGGCTACAATGAGCAGTTCTTC,CASRKEQGGYNEQFF
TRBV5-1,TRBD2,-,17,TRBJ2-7,TGCGCCAGCAGCCCCCGACCGACTAGCGGGAGAACCCACGAGCAGTACTTC,CASSPRPTSGRTHEQYF
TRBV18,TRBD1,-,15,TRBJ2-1,TGTGCCAGCTCACTAGGGGGACAGCCCAACAATGAGCAGTTCTTC,CASSLGGQPNNEQFF